The rows below give T cell receptor beta chains drawn from one sample of a study of response to subunit inactivated influenza vaccine. TCRdb re-called the RT-PCR reads through MiXCR, storing one row per CDR3 protein. The table lists 650,000 to 800,000 distinct CDR3 sequences, under 20% of them singletons. The sample in question was PBMCs from blood, obtained more than 4 days after vaccination. Receptors were obtained from a man aged 50 to 59 who received an inactivated influenza vaccine. CDR3s include the opening cysteine and the closing phenylalanine or tryptophan. D genes are given only for firm matches. A clone size is listed for some rows: how often the clone was seen (once, few, many), or a class if it is expanded.

TGCGCCAGCAGCCAAGTCCTAGGGCGACGAGAGAAACTGTTTTTT CASSQVLGRREKLFF TRBJ1-4 TRBV4-1 - -
TGTGCCAGCAGCCAAACAGGGACTTACACAGATACGCAGTATTTT CASSQTGTYTDTQYF TRBJ2-3 TRBV3-1 - once
TGTGCCAGCAGTTCATTCTCGACAGGGATTTTGGGCGAGCAGTACTTC CASSSFSTGILGEQYF TRBJ2-7 TRBV6-5 TRBD1 -
TGTGCCAGCAGCTCCGGCCGAGGGGGCTACTCTGGAAACACCATATATTTT CASSSGRGGYSGNTIYF TRBJ1-3 TRBV11-2 TRBD1 -
TGTGCCAGCAGATCACAAAAATACGAGCAGTACTTC CASRSQKYEQYF TRBJ2-7 TRBV6-2/TRBV6-3 - -
TGTGCCAGCTCCGGCCGAATTAACACTGAAGCTTTCTTT CASSGRINTEAFF TRBJ1-1 TRBV27 - many
TGTGCCAGCAGCTTGGGACAGGGGGTTATGTACGAGCAGTACTTC CASSLGQGVMYEQYF TRBJ2-7 TRBV7-6 TRBD1 many
TGCAGTGCTAAGGACAGGCAGAATTGGGGTGAGCAGTACTTC CSAKDRQNWGEQYF TRBJ2-7 TRBV20-1 TRBD1 -
TGTGCCAGCAGTATTACCGGGACACCTAATTCACCCCTCCACTTT CASSITGTPNSPLHF TRBJ1-6 TRBV25-1 - few
TGTGCCAGCAGCCCGTGGGGAGAGAGGAATTCACCCCTCCACTTT CASSPWGERNSPLHF TRBJ1-6 TRBV7-8 - few
TGTGCCAGCAGCTTGGTGCAAGAAAAACTGTTTTTT CASSLVQEKLFF TRBJ1-4 TRBV5-5 - -
TGTGCCATCAGGGGACAGGGGGTAGATACGCAGTATTTT CAIRGQGVDTQYF TRBJ2-3 TRBV10-3 TRBD1 many
TGTGCCAGCAGACTTAGACAGGGCAACACCGGGGAGCTGTTTTTT CASRLRQGNTGELFF TRBJ2-2 TRBV11-1 TRBD1 -
TGCGCCAGCAGTGCATCTCTTCAGCCCCAGCATTTT CASSASLQPQHF TRBJ1-5 TRBV10-1 - few
TGTGCCAGCAGCTCAAATTCTGACACTGAAGCTTTCTTT CASSSNSDTEAFF TRBJ1-1 TRBV11-3 - -